Included here is one T cell receptor (beta chain) sequence, with context. Its target is unknown. As for treatment: oral pan-JAK inhibitor, 5-10 mg twice daily. RNA was extracted and reverse transcribed into cDNA as the sequencing template. The assay was immunoSEQ multiplex PCR, and TCRdb's table has in-frame clones only and misses some. Here the sample spans under 200,000 clones, 50% to 70% being singletons. The source of the sample is a study of CD8+ T cells in alopecia areata. Study-wide results and limits: Expanded CD8+ clones among the top 100, and scalp clonality, were significantly decreased by tofacitinib. Relative to normal scalp, lesional scalp, especially alopecia totalis/universalis, showed higher clonality.

The CDR3 contains 13 residues. CDR1 is SQVTM, CDR2 ANQGSEA, per germline. Trimming cost V 7 bases and J 0 bases; bases outside gene matches: 3. This receptor was identified in a human donor with alopecia areata. The source material was CD4+ T cells sorted from blood, sampled at week 4, from a patient treated with tofacitinib. The rearrangement uses TRBV29-1 and TRBJ1-1; 9 bases map to TRBD1. CDR3 DNA: TGCAGCGCTGGACAGGGGCTGAACACTGAAGCTTTCTTT. Protein: CSAGQGLNTEAFF.